This T cell receptor beta chain was profiled in a study of T cell changes during pregnancy in multiple sclerosis. TCRdb keeps only in-frame clones here, not all; method: immunoSEQ multiplex PCR. The data hold about 19,000 clones, with roughly 85% observed a single time. Germline CDR1 is SGHTA and CDR2 is FQGTGA. Trimming pared 5 bases from V and 5 bases from J, leaving 16 bases between. CDR3 length: 15 residues. This receptor was identified in a female donor in good health, enrolled as a control in a pregnancy study. The chain links TRBV7-3 to TRBJ2-1; perhaps TRBD1 as D (5 bases). The material was CD8+ T cells from peripheral blood mononuclear cells, obtained in the third trimester of pregnancy. The CDR3 DNA is TGTGCCAGCAGCCAGGCTTGGGGCGGCCACAATGAGCAGTTCTTC. It is translated as CASSQAWGGHNEQFF.